This T cell receptor beta chain was sequenced in a study of blood T cell repertoires in COVID-19. As for the study in general: T cells, B-cell-depleted T cells, or PBMCs provided the cDNA or gDNA that served as material.

The method was immunoSEQ multiplex PCR; TCRdb's version includes in-frame clones alone and lacks a portion of them. The data show fewer than 250,000 clones, 86% seen once. The CDR3 extends over 14 amino acids. The ends were cut back, 3 bases at V and 1 base at J, with 7 bases in the middle. Germline V gene data show CDR1 as LGHNT and CDR2 as FRNRAP. Sequencing was done on a sample of peripheral blood. The genes are TRBV12-5 and TRBJ1-3; D gene unclear. The sequence derives from a woman between 45 and 65 years old with acute or convalescent COVID-19. CDR3 protein: CASGFSSSGNTIYF. The CDR3 bases are TGTGCTAGTGGTTTTTCCAGTTCTGGAAACACCATATATTTT.